Listed below are T cell receptor beta chains from one sample, sequenced in a study of blood T cell repertoires in COVID-19. Profiled with immunoSEQ multiplex PCR; TCRdb holds only in-frame clones, not every one. The sample includes about 53,000 clones, roughly 90% of them seen just once. The sequenced sample consisted of peripheral blood. These receptors all stem from a human donor in a cohort sampled during active COVID-19. Each CDR3 is given with its conserved first and last residue. A D gene is named only where the DNA matches it firmly. Only some rows state a clone size, as once, few, many or a class for expanded clones.

NA,TRBJ2-5,NA,TRBV11-3,TGTGCCAGCAGCGCGGGACAGAGGGAGACCCAGTACTTC,CASSAGQRETQYF
TRBD1,TRBJ2-7,NA,TRBV27,TGTGCCAGCAGTTTTGGACAGGGCTACGGGCAGTACTTC,CASSFGQGYGQYF
NA,TRBJ1-6,once,TRBV2,TGTGCCAGCATTGGGGCAGGGGCGACAGATTCACCCCTCCACTTT,CASIGAGATDSPLHF
NA,TRBJ2-7,NA,TRBV5-5,TGTGCCAGCAGCTTGGTTCAGGGCAGCTACTACGAGCAGTACTTC,CASSLVQGSYYEQYF
TRBD2,TRBJ2-1,NA,TRBV9,TGTGCCAGCAGCGAACGACTAGCGGGGGGCCCCTCGTCCTCCTACAATGAGCAGTTCTTC,CASSERLAGGPSSSYNEQFF
NA,TRBJ2-3,NA,TRBV4-3,TGCGCCAGCAGCCACACCTCCCCTTGGAGGGGGCAAATAGAAGATACGCAGTATTTT,CASSHTSPWRGQIEDTQYF
NA,TRBJ2-3,NA,TRBV6-1,TGTGCCAGCAGTGAACTATCGGGTGGCGCAGATACGCAGTATTTT,CASSELSGGADTQYF
TRBD1,TRBJ1-2,NA,TRBV5-1,TGCGCCAGCAGCTTTGGACAGGGAAACTATGGCTACACCTTC,CASSFGQGNYGYTF
TRBD2,TRBJ2-1,once,TRBV7-3,TGTGCCAGCAGCTTAAATTCGCCTAGCGGGAGCTCCTACAATGAGCAGTTCTTC,CASSLNSPSGSSYNEQFF
NA,TRBJ2-1,NA,TRBV11-2,TGTGCCAGCAGCCTAGGACATTCCTACAATGAGCAGTTCTTC,CASSLGHSYNEQFF
NA,TRBJ1-1,NA,TRBV6-5,TGTGCCAGCAGTTCCCAGACAGCCCCGAACACTGAAGCTTTCTTT,CASSSQTAPNTEAFF
NA,TRBJ2-7,NA,TRBV28,TGTGCCAGCAGCCCACGCGGTCTATCCTACGAGCAGTACTTC,CASSPRGLSYEQYF
TRBD2,TRBJ2-5,NA,TRBV4-1,TGCGCCAGCAGCCAAGATCTAGCGGGAGGGGCCCAGTACTTC,CASSQDLAGGAQYF
TRBD1,TRBJ1-2,NA,TRBV10-3,TGTGCCATCCGTTCGGACAGGGGGTTCTCCCACGGCTACACCTTC,CAIRSDRGFSHGYTF
NA,TRBJ2-1,NA,TRBV12-3/TRBV12-4,TGTGCCAGCAGTTTAGCGGGGCAGAGAGAGCAGTTCTTC,CASSLAGQREQFF
TRBD1,TRBJ1-1,once,TRBV3-1/TRBV3-2,TGTGCCAGCAGCCAGCAGGGGGCGCGAACTGAAGCTTTCTTT,CASSQQGARTEAFF
NA,TRBJ2-2,once,TRBV6-5,TGTGCCAGCAGTTACTCATCTAGCAGAGGAGGCGGGGAGCTGTTTTTT,CASSYSSSRGGGELFF
NA,TRBJ1-5,NA,TRBV6-5,TGTGCCAGCAGGAACGGGGAAGGCCAGCCCCAGCATTTT,CASRNGEGQPQHF